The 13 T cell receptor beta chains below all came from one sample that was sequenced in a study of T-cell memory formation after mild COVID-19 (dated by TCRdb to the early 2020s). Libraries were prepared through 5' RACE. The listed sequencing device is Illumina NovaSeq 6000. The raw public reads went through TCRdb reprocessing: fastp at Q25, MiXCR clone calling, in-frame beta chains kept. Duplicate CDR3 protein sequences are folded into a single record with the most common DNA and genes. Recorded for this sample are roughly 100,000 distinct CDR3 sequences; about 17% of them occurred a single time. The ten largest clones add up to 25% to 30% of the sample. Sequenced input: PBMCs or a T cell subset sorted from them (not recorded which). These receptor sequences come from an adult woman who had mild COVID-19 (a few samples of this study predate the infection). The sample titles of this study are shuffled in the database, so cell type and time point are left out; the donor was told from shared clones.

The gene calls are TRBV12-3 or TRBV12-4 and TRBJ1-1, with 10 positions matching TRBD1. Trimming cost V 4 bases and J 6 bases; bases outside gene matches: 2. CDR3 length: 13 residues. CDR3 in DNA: TGTGCCAGCAGTTCCGGGACAGGGGCTGAAGCTTTCTTT. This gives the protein CASSSGTGAEAFF.

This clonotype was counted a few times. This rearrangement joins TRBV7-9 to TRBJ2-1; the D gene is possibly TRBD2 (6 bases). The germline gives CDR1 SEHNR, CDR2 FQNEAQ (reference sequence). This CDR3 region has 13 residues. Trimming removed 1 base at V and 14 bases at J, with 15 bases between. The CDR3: CASSLVVGDSEFF. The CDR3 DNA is TGTGCCAGCAGCTTAGTTGTGGGGGACTCGGAGTTCTTC.

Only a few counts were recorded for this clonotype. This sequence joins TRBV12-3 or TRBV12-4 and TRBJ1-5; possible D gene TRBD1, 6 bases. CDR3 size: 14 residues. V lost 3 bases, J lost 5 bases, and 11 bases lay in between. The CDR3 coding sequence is TGTGCCAGCAGTTTGTGGGGGCAAGATCAGCCCCAGCATTTT. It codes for CASSLWGQDQPQHF.

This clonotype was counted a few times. The CDR3 is CASSQVATGSYNEQFF. The CDR3, as DNA: TGCGCCAGCAGCCAAGTGGCCACGGGCTCCTACAATGAGCAGTTCTTC. The chain recombines TRBV4-1 with TRBJ2-1; D call uncertain. The V end lost 1 base, the J end lost 0 bases, and 10 bases lay between the germline ends. Germline lookup yields CDR1 MGHRA and CDR2 YSYEKL. There are 16 residues in the CDR3.

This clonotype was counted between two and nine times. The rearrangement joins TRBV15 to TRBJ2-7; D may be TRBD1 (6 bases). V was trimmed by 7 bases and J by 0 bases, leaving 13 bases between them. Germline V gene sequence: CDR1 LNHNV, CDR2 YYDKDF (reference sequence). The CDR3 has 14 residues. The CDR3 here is CATTPDSSSYEQYF. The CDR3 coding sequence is TGTGCCACCACACCGGACAGTTCCTCCTACGAGCAGTACTTC.

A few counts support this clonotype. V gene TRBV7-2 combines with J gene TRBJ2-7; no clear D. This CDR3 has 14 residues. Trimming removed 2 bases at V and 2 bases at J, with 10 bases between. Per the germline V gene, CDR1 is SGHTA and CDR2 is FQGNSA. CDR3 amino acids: CASSLSMVPYEQYF. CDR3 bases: TGTGCCAGCAGCTTAAGCATGGTCCCCTACGAGCAGTACTTC.

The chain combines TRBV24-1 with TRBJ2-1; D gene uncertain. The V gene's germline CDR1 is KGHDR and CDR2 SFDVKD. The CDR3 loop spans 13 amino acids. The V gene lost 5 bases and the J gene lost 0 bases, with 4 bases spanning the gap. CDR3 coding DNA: TGTGCCACCAGTGGTAACTCCTACAATGAGCAGTTCTTC. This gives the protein CATSGNSYNEQFF.

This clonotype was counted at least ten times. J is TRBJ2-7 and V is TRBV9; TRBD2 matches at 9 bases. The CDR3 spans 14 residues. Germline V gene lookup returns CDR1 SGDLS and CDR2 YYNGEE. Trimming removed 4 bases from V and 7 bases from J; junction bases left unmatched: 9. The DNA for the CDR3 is TGTGCCAGCAGCACCGACGGAGCGGGAGGTGAGCAGTACTTC. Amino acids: CASSTDGAGGEQYF.

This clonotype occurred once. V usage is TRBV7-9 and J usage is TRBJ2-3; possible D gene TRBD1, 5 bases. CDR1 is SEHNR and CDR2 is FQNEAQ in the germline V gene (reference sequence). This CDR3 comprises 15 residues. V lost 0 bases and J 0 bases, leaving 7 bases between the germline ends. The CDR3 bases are TGTGCCAGCAGCTTAGCGCAGGGCAGCACAGATACGCAGTATTTT. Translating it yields CASSLAQGSTDTQYF.

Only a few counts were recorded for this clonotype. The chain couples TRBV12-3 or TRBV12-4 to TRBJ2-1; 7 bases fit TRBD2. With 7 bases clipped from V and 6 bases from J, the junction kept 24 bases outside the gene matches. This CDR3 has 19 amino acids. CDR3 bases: TGTGCCAGCACCCCCAGCGGGGACTACCGGACCGATAGCGGCAATGAGCAGTTCTTC. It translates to CASTPSGDYRTDSGNEQFF.

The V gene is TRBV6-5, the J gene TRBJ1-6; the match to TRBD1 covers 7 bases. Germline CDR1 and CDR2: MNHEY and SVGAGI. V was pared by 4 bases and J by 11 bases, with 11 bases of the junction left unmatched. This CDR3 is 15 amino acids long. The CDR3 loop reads CASSSTGTIWAPLHF. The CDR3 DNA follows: TGTGCCAGCAGTTCGACAGGGACGATTTGGGCACCCCTCCACTTT.

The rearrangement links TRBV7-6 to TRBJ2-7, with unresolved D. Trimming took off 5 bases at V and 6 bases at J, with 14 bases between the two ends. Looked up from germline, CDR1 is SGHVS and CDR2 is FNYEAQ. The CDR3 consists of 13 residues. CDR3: CASSPDIGREQYF. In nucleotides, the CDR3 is TGTGCCAGCAGCCCAGACATCGGACGCGAGCAGTACTTC.

The CDR3 nucleotides read TGCGCCAGCAGCCAATGGCGGGACCACCAAGAGACCCAGTACTTC. It translates to CASSQWRDHQETQYF. The genes are TRBV4-3 and TRBJ2-5, with TRBD2 as a possible D gene (6 bases). The CDR3 has 15 amino acids. Germline CDR1 LGHNA, CDR2 YSLEER. The V end lost 2 bases, the J end lost 0 bases, and 10 bases lay between the germline ends.